This record looks at one T cell receptor beta chain sequence and its context. The data belong to a study of control samples from healthy donors and cancer patients. CDR1 is SGHNT, CDR2 YENEEA, per germline. Between the trimmed V and J ends, which lost 5 bases and 0 bases, there was a span of 9 bases. The CDR3 consists of 14 residues. Method: immunoSEQ multiplex PCR; TCRdb's copy keeps in-frame clones and lacks some. The sample consists of about 85,000 clones, about 90% of them appearing once. The TCR was taken from a man between 50 and 59 years old in good health. This sequence joins TRBV11-3 and TRBJ2-3, with a possible D match to TRBD1 (5 bases). Sequenced: blood. The DNA for the CDR3 is TGTGCCAGCAGCCCTGGGGCTAGCACAGATACGCAGTATTTT. Translated, it gives CASSPGASTDTQYF.